This T cell receptor (beta chain) emerged from a study of T cells expressing NK-cell markers. For the study at large: Sorted CD3+CD56-NKG2C+, CD3+CD56+NKG2C- and CD3+CD56+NKG2C+ T cells were the source of the TCR beta repertoires.

For each CDR3 protein, TCRdb gives one entry from its re-call of the 5' RACE reads, without DNA. In all, the sample yields some 460,000 distinct CDR3 sequences. This receptor was taken from a woman aged 45-60 years in good health. The sequencing input was blood T cells: a sorted CD56 or NKG2C T cell subset, CD4+ or CD8+ T cells, or bulk PBMC T cells (not recorded which).

The CDR3 spells CASSISRGQCSHAYYSNQPQHF. The chain links TRBV21-1 to TRBJ1-5. TRBV21-1 is a pseudogene segment. The CDR3 runs to 22 residues.